This T cell receptor (beta chain) was sequenced in a study of identical twins. This clonotype has more than one count but fewer than ten. No antigen is known for it. Template switching introduced a universal primer site, and the cDNA bore unique molecular identifiers. TCRdb reprocessed the 5' RACE reads with MiXCR, giving one entry per CDR3 protein. The table includes roughly 1.6 million distinct CDR3 sequences, around 29% detected once. The CDR3 covers 16 residues. J was trimmed by 2 bases and V by 6 bases; bases with no gene match: 13. Germline V lookup: CDR1 MNHEY, CDR2 SMNVEV (reference sequence). General study points: Conclusions were drawn cross-sectionally by statistical analysis, without following the same donors. Some out-of-frame alpha sequences were shared by twins, and these showed excess low generation probability. In monozygotic twins, models underestimated the sharing of out-of-frame TCR alpha.

The specimen sequenced was cord blood. This receptor was identified in a newborn girl in good health. The chain uses TRBV27 and TRBJ2-7; 7 bases fit TRBD2. The CDR3 nucleotides are TGTGCCAGCAGCATCATATTGGGGGGAGGGCCCTACGAGCAGTACTTC. This sequence encodes CASSIILGGGPYEQYF.